One sample yielded the 20 T cell receptor beta chains listed below, sequenced in a study of blood T cell repertoires in COVID-19. Generated by immunoSEQ multiplex PCR, the TCRdb table keeps only in-frame clones and is missing some. The sample consists of 80,000 to 130,000 clones, about 86% of them appearing once. Sequences were obtained from PBMCs or T cells enriched from blood (not recorded which). These receptors were taken from a woman in her forties or fifties who had recovered from COVID-19.

The chain employs TRBV5-1 and TRBJ2-5, with 12 bases aligning to TRBD2. This CDR3 has 16 amino acids. V shed 4 bases and J 3 bases; nucleotides not matched to a gene: 7. Germline V CDR1 and CDR2: SGHRS, YFSETQ. The CDR3 protein is CASSPASGGVKETQYF. CDR3 DNA sequence: TGCGCCAGCAGCCCGGCTAGCGGGGGGGTAAAAGAGACCCAGTACTTC.

The chain couples TRBV19 to TRBJ1-2; D gene uncertain. Germline V gene lookup returns CDR1 LNHDA and CDR2 SQIVND (reference sequence). The CDR3 runs to 13 residues. Trimming left V 7 bases short and J 2 bases short, with 11 bases between. CDR3 residues: CASTQRENYGYTF. The CDR3 DNA reads TGTGCCAGTACCCAGAGGGAGAACTATGGCTACACCTTC.

The rearrangement joins TRBV5-1 to TRBJ1-1, with TRBD1 matching over 9 bases. With 0 bases clipped from V and 4 bases from J, the junction kept 7 bases outside the gene matches. The CDR3 is 16 amino acids. CDR1 is SGHRS and CDR2 is YFSETQ in the germline V gene. CDR3 region: CASSLDLQGAGTEAFF. The DNA for the CDR3 is TGCGCCAGCAGCTTGGACCTACAGGGGGCCGGCACTGAAGCTTTCTTT. The full variable domain, rest sourced from reference TRBV5-1 and TRBJ1-1, is KAGVTQTPRYLIKTRGQQVTLSCSPISGHRSVSWYQQTPGQGLQFLFEYFSETQRNKGNFPGRFSGRQFSNSRSEMNVSTLELGDSALYLCASSLDLQGAGTEAFFGQGTRLTVV.

This chain joins TRBV10-1 and TRBJ2-5, with TRBD1 as a possible D gene (6 bases). Germline assignment: CDR1 WNHNN and CDR2 SYGVQD (reference sequence). With 2 bases removed from V and 4 bases from J, the gap between germline ends came to 14 bases. The CDR3 totals 15 residues. Here the CDR3 reads CASSEQQGGRETQYF. The CDR3 DNA is TGCGCCAGCAGTGAGCAACAGGGTGGGAGAGAGACCCAGTACTTC.

The gene calls are TRBV9 and TRBJ2-1; D might be TRBD2 (6 bases). Germline CDR1 is SGDLS and CDR2 is YYNGEE. The CDR3 loop spans 15 amino acids. V was trimmed by 0 bases and J by 7 bases, leaving 14 bases between them. The CDR3: CASSVADGSGNEQFF. The CDR3 coding sequence is TGTGCCAGCAGCGTAGCGGACGGGAGTGGTAATGAGCAGTTCTTC.

V usage is TRBV27 and J usage is TRBJ2-5, with 16 bases identical to TRBD2. The V gene end was trimmed by 3 bases and the J gene end by 4 bases; junction bases not matched to a gene: 5. The CDR3 has 17 residues. Germline lookup yields CDR1 MNHEY and CDR2 SMNVEV (reference sequence). Written as DNA, the CDR3 is TGTGCCAGCAGTTTGGGACTAGCGGGAGGGCCGGTAGAGACCCAGTACTTC. Amino acid sequence: CASSLGLAGGPVETQYF.

The chain has TRBV7-2 and TRBJ2-7; weak D call: TRBD2 (5 bases). The V end was cut by 5 bases, the J end by 8 bases, with 16 bases between. The germline CDR1 and CDR2 sequences are SGHTA and FQGNSA. The CDR3 is 13 amino acids. The CDR3 DNA is TGTGCCAGCAGCGACCGACCGGGGTTGAAGCAGTACTTC. This codes for CASSDRPGLKQYF.

The chain uses TRBV11-3 and TRBJ1-3; D is perhaps TRBD1 (6 bases). Trimming stripped 5 bases from V and 1 base from J, with 9 bases between. In germline, CDR1 is SGHNT, CDR2 YENEEA. The CDR3 runs 14 residues. The CDR3 protein is CASSPDRSGNTIYF. CDR3 nucleotides: TGTGCCAGCAGCCCGGACAGATCTGGAAACACCATATATTTT.

This chain links TRBV30 with TRBJ1-2, with no clear D. Germline lookup yields CDR1 GTSNPN and CDR2 SVGIG (reference sequence). The V end was cut by 6 bases, the J end by 2 bases, with 10 bases between. The CDR3 runs to 12 residues. Written as DNA, the CDR3 is TGTGCCTGTTCCCGGGAAAACTATGGCTACACCTTC. Translating gives CACSRENYGYTF.

As concerns this clone: The sample holds other DNA sequences that translate to the same CDR3. The chain joins TRBV5-1 to TRBJ1-5; possibly TRBD1 for D (6 bases). V lost 5 bases and J lost 0, with 12 bases in between. Germline V lookup: CDR1 SGHRS, CDR2 YFSETQ. This CDR3 is built from 15 residues. The CDR3 reads CASRLAGDSNQPQHF. The CDR3 DNA reads TGCGCCAGCAGACTTGCAGGGGATAGCAATCAGCCCCAGCATTTT.

The chain is built from TRBV6-5 and TRBJ2-1; D gene uncertain. CDR3 length: 15 amino acids. The ends were cut back, 8 bases at V and 10 bases at J, with 24 bases in the middle. Germline V CDR1 and CDR2: MNHEY, SVGAGI. The CDR3 region has the DNA TGTGCCAGCCGATTGACGGCTGCGGCCCTTGGGGAGCAGTTCTTC. Its translation: CASRLTAAALGEQFF.

This clone turned up a few times. The gene calls are TRBV4-1 and TRBJ2-1, with D possibly TRBD2 on 6 matching bases. The CDR3 has 14 residues. In germline, CDR1 is MGHRA, CDR2 YSYEKL. Trimming pared 7 bases from V and 4 bases from J, leaving 14 bases between. The CDR3 loop reads CASTEGEAYNEQFF. In DNA form, the CDR3 reads TGCGCCAGCACGGAGGGAGAAGCGTACAATGAGCAGTTCTTC.

This clone has more than one count but fewer than ten. The chain carries TRBV5-1 and TRBJ2-1, with 9 bases lining up with TRBD2. J gave up 7 bases and V 0 bases, and 5 bases lay outside the gene matches. CDR3 size: 15 residues. Germline V CDR1 and CDR2: SGHRS, YFSETQ. DNA of the CDR3: TGCGCCAGCAGCTTGGTCCTAGCGGGATTAAATGAGCAGTTCTTC. Protein: CASSLVLAGLNEQFF.

There are a few counts of this clone. This chain joins TRBV27 and TRBJ2-1; the D gene is possibly TRBD1 (5 bases). The CDR3 is made up of 16 amino acids. In germline, CDR1 is MNHEY, CDR2 SMNVEV (reference sequence). Trimming cost V 5 bases and J 3 bases, with 17 bases left between them. In nucleotides, the CDR3 is TGTGCCAGCAGTCCTTTTCAGGGAATCATCTACAATGAGCAGTTCTTC. This translates into CASSPFQGIIYNEQFF.

The chain carries TRBV6-5 and TRBJ1-1; D possibly corresponds to TRBD1 (6 bases). Germline lookup yields CDR1 MNHEY and CDR2 SVGAGI. The CDR3 runs 13 residues. Deletions cut 8 bases from V and 2 bases from J, with 12 bases between. CDR3 in amino acids: CASQGGHNTEAFF. The CDR3, as DNA: TGTGCCAGCCAAGGGGGACATAACACTGAAGCTTTCTTT.

This chain links TRBV7-3 with TRBJ2-1; 11 bases fit TRBD2. The CDR3 length is 12 residues. Germline CDR1 reads SGHTA; CDR2 reads FQGTGA. V shed 5 bases, J shed 10 bases, and the junction held 1 base outside the gene matches. The CDR3 loop reads CASSRTSGEQFF. CDR3 DNA: TGTGCCAGCAGCCGGACTAGCGGGGAGCAGTTCTTC.

The V and J genes are TRBV3-1 (or the pseudogene TRBV3-2) and TRBJ1-2; weak D call: TRBD1 (5 bases). The CDR3 has 15 amino acids. Germline values: CDR1 LGHDT, CDR2 YNNKEL (reference sequence). Between the trimmed V and J ends, which lost 4 bases and 3 bases, there was a span of 15 bases. The CDR3 nucleotides are TGTGCCAGCAGCCTCCGGACAATCCCCTACTATGGCTACACCTTC. Amino acids: CASSLRTIPYYGYTF.

This rearrangement joins TRBV24-1 to TRBJ1-1, with D possibly TRBD1 on 6 matching bases. This CDR3 region has 13 residues. Germline lookup yields CDR1 KGHDR and CDR2 SFDVKD. V was clipped by 3 bases and J by 12 bases, with 16 bases between them. CDR3 in amino acids: CATSDTETGYSFF. CDR3 bases: TGTGCCACCAGTGATACTGAGACAGGTTATTCTTTCTTT.

Worth noting for this clone: One end of the junction fails to match germline, which may point to a read error. This chain uses TRBV28 with TRBJ1-4; D is unclear. The CDR3 contains 15 residues. CDR1 is MDHEN, CDR2 SYDVKM, per germline. The CDR3 DNA is TGTGCCAGCAGTTTTAGCCTTGGACTTACAACCTCCCCCCTCTTT. It codes for CASSFSLGLTTSPLF.

This sequence joins TRBV7-3 and TRBJ2-3; TRBD2 matches at 7 bases. Per germline, CDR1 SGHTA and CDR2 FQGTGA. The CDR3 consists of 14 residues. With 4 bases clipped from V and 5 bases from J, the junction kept 6 bases outside the gene matches. The CDR3 loop reads CASSSGTGGDTQYF. In nucleotides, the CDR3 is TGTGCCAGCAGCTCAGGGACGGGAGGAGATACGCAGTATTTT.